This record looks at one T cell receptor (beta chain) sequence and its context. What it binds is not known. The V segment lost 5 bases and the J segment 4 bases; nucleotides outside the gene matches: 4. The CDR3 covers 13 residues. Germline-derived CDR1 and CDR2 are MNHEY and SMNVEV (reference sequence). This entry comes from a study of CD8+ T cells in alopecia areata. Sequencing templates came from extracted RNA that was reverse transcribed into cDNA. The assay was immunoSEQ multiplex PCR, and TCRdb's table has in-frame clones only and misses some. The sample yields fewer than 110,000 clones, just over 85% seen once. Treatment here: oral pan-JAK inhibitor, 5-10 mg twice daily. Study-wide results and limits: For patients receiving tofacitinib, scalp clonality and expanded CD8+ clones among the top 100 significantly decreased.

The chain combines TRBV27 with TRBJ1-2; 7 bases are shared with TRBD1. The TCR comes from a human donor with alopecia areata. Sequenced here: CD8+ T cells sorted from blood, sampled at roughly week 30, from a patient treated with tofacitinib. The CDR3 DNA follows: TGTGCCAGCAGTCCCCGGGACAGCTATGGCTACACCTTC. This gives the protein CASSPRDSYGYTF.